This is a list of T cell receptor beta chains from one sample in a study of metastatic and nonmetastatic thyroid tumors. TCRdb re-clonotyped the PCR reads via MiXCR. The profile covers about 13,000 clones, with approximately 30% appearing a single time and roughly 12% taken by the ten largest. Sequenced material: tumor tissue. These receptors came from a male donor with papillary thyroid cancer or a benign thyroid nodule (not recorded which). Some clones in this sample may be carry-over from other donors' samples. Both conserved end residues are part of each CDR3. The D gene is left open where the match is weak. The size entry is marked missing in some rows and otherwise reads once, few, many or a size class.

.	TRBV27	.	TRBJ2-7	CASRTIRDPTYEQYF	TGTGCCAGCAGGACGATCCGGGACCCCACCTACGAGCAGTACTTC
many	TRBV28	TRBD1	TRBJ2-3	CASSRTGGGSADTQYF	TGTGCCAGCAGCCGAACAGGGGGAGGTTCCGCAGATACGCAGTATTTT
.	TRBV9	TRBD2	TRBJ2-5	CASSVRPGSAGEETQYF	TGTGCCAGCAGCGTAAGGCCGGGGTCGGCGGGGGAAGAGACCCAGTACTTC
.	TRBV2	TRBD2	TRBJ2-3	CASSQTAILGLAGESDTQYF	TGTGCCAGCAGTCAAACCGCGATTCTTGGACTAGCCGGGGAGTCAGATACGCAGTATTTT
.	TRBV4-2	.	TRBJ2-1	CASSQEGLSGYNEQFF	TGTGCCAGCAGCCAAGAGGGGTTGAGCGGGTACAATGAGCAGTTCTTC
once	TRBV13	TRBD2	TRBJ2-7	CASSLGAASGVEQYF	TGTGCCAGCAGCTTAGGCGCGGCGAGCGGGGTCGAGCAGTACTTC
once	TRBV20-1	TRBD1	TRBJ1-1	CSASGGQGVTEAFF	TGCAGTGCTAGTGGAGGACAGGGGGTGACTGAAGCTTTCTTT
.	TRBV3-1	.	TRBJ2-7	CASSRNRASFEQYF	TGTGCCAGCAGCCGGAACAGGGCCTCTTTCGAGCAGTACTTC
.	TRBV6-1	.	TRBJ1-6	CASSEARQETSYNSPLHF	TGTGCCAGCAGTGAAGCGCGGCAGGAGACCTCCTATAATTCACCCCTCCACTTT
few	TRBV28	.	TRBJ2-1	CASSLTREQFF	TGTGCCAGCAGTTTAACAAGGGAGCAGTTCTTC
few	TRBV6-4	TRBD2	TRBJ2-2	CASSDSREGTGELFF	TGTGCCAGCAGTGACTCGCGGGAGGGCACCGGGGAGCTGTTTTTT
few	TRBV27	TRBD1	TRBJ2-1	CASSSPGQGAHEQFF	TGTGCCAGCAGTTCCCCGGGACAGGGGGCCCATGAGCAGTTCTTC